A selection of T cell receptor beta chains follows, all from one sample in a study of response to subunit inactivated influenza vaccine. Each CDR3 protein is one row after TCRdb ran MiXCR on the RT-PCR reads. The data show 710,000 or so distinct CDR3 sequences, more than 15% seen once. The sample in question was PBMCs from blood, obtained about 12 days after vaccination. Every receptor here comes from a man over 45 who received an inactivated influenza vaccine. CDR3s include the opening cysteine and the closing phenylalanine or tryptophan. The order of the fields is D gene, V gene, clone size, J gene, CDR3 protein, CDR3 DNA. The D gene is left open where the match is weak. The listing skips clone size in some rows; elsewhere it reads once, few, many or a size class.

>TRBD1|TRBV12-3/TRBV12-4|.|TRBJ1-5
CASSPDREDQPQHF
TGTGCCAGCAGCCCAGACAGGGAGGATCAGCCCCAGCATTTT
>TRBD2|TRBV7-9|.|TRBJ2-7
CASTPRTSEIYEQYF
TGTGCCAGCACCCCCCGGACTAGCGAGATCTACGAGCAGTACTTC
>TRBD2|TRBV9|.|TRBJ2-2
CASSVDSGRATGELFF
TGTGCCAGCAGCGTAGATAGCGGGAGGGCCACCGGGGAGCTGTTTTTT
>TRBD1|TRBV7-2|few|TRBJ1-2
CASSLSTGGGNYGYTF
TGTGCCAGCAGTTTGAGCACAGGGGGCGGTAACTATGGCTACACCTTC
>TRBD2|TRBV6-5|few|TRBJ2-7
CASSYSGGREGYEQYF
TGTGCCAGCAGTTACTCTGGGGGCCGGGAGGGCTACGAGCAGTACTTC
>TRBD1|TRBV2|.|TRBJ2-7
CASKRSGTGLNEQYF
TGTGCCAGCAAAAGAAGCGGGACAGGGTTGAACGAGCAGTACTTC
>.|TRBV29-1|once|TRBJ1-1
CSGAPSGTANTEAFF
TGCAGCGGTGCACCTTCCGGGACGGCGAACACTGAAGCTTTCTTT
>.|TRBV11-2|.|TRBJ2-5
CASSLRLNQETQYF
TGTGCCAGCAGCCTTCGACTGAACCAAGAGACCCAGTACTTC
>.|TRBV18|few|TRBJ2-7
CASSPGEVHEQYF
TGTGCCAGCTCACCGGGGGAAGTCCACGAGCAGTACTTC
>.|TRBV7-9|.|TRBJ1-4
CASSLMGFATNEKLFF
TGTGCCAGCAGCTTAATGGGATTTGCAACTAATGAAAAACTGTTTTTT
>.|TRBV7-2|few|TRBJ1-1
CASHLLSTEAFF
TGTGCCAGTCACCTTTTGAGCACTGAAGCTTTCTTT
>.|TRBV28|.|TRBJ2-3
CASSPTAERDTDTQYF
TGTGCCAGCAGTCCCACCGCTGAGCGTGACACAGATACGCAGTATTTT